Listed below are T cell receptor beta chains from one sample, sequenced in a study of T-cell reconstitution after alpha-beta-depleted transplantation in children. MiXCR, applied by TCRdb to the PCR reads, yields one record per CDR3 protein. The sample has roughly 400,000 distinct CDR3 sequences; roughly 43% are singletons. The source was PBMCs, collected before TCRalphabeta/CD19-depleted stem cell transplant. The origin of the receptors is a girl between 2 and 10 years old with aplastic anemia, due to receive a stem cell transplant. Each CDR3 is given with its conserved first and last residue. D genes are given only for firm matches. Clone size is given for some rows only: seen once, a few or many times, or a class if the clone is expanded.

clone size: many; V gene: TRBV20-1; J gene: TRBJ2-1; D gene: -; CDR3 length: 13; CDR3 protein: CSASMGARNEQFF; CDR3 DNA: TGCAGTGCTAGTATGGGAGCGAGAAATGAGCAGTTCTTC
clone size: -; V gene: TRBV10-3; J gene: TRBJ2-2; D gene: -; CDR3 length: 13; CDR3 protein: CAISETYTGELFF; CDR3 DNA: TGTGCCATCAGTGAGACCTACACCGGGGAGCTGTTTTTT
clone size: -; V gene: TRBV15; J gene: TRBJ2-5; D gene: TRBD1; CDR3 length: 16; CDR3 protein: CATSRDRGQNQETQYF; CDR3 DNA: TGTGCCACCAGCAGAGATCGGGGACAGAACCAAGAGACCCAGTACTTC
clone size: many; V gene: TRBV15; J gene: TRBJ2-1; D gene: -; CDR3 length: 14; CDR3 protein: CATSREQPRNEQFF; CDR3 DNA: TGTGCCACCAGCAGAGAACAGCCTAGGAATGAGCAGTTCTTC
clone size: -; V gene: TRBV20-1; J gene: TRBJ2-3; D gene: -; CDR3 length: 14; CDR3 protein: CSASGRRDADTQYF; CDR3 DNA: TGCAGTGCTAGCGGTCGCCGGGACGCAGATACGCAGTATTTT
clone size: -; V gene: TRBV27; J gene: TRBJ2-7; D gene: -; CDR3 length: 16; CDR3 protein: CASSFIPLPTGREQYF; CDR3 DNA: TGTGCCAGCAGTTTTATTCCCCTACCGACAGGCCGGGAGCAGTACTTC
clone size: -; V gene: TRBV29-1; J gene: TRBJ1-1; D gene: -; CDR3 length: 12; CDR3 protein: CSGQEVTTEAFF; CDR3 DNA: TGCAGCGGGCAAGAGGTAACCACTGAAGCTTTCTTT
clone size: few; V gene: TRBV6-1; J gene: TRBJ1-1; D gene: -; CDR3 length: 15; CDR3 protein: CASSVRQSMNTEAFF; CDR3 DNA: TGTGCCAGCAGTGTTAGACAGTCCATGAACACTGAAGCTTTCTTT
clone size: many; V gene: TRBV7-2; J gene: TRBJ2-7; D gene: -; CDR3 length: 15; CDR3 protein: CASSLVAGSSYEQYF; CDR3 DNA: TGTGCCAGCAGCTTAGTCGCAGGGAGCTCCTACGAGCAGTACTTC
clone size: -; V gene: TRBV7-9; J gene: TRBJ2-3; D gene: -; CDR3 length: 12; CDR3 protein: CASSFSWDTQYF; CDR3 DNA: TGTGCCAGCAGCTTTTCCTGGGATACGCAGTATTTT
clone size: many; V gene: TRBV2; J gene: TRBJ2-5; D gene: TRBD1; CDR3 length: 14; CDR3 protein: CASMRQGALETQYF; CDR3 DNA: TGTGCCAGCATGAGACAGGGGGCATTAGAGACCCAGTACTTC
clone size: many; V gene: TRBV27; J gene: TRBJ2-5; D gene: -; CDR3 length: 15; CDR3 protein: CASSFTASSQETQYF; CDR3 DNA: TGTGCCAGCAGTTTTACGGCTTCTAGCCAAGAGACCCAGTACTTC
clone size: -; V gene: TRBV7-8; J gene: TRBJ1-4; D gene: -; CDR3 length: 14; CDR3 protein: CASSDRAADEKLFF; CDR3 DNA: TGTGCCAGCAGCGACCGGGCCGCGGATGAAAAACTGTTTTTT
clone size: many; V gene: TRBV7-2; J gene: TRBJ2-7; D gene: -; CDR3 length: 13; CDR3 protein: CASSLALGNEQYF; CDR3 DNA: TGTGCCAGCAGCTTAGCGCTAGGGAACGAGCAGTACTTC
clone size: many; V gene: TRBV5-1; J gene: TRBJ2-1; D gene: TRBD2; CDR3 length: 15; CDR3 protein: CASSPLAGGENEQFF; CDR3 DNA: TGCGCCAGCAGCCCACTAGCGGGAGGCGAAAATGAGCAGTTCTTC
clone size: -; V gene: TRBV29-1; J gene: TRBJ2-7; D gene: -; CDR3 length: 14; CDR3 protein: CSATGTASSYEQYF; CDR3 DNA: TGCAGCGCCACCGGGACGGCGAGCTCCTACGAGCAGTACTTC
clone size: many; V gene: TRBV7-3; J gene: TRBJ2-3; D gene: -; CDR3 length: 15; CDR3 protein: CASSPHGARTDTQYF; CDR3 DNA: TGTGCCAGCAGCCCCCATGGGGCCAGGACAGATACGCAGTATTTT
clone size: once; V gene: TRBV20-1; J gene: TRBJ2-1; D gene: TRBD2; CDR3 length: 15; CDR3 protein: CSARSGVSSYNEQFF; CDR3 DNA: TGCAGTGCTAGAAGCGGGGTGAGCTCCTACAATGAGCAGTTCTTC
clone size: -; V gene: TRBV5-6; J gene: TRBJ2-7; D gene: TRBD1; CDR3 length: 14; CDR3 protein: CASSWGQSLYEQYF; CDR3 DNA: TGTGCCAGCAGCTGGGGACAGTCCCTCTACGAGCAGTACTTC
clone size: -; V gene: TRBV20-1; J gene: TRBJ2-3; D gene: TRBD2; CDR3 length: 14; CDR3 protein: CSAQRGLAGAGQYF; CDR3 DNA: TGCAGTGCCCAAAGGGGACTAGCGGGGGCCGGGCAGTATTTT
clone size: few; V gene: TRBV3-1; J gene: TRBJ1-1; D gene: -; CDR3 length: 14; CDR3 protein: CASSQVRGNTEAFF; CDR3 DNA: TGTGCCAGCAGCCAAGTTAGGGGGAACACCGAAGCTTTCTTT
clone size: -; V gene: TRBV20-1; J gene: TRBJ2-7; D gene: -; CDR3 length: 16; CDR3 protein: CSAPDRGTALVYEQYF; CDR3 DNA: TGCAGTGCTCCAGATCGAGGGACCGCCCTTGTTTACGAGCAGTACTTC
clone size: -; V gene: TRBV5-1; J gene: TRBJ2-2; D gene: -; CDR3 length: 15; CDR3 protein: CASSKETGNTGELFF; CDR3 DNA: TGCGCCAGCAGCAAAGAGACAGGGAACACCGGGGAGCTGTTTTTT
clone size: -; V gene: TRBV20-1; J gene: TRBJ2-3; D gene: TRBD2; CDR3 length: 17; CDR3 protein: CCASTTSGRVEADTQYF; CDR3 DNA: TGCTGTGCTAGTACCACTAGCGGGAGGGTCGAAGCAGATACGCAGTATTTT
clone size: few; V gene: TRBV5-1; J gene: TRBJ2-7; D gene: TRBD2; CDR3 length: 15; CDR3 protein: CASSLGGTTSYEQYF; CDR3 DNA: TGCGCCAGCAGCTTGGGGGGGACTACCTCCTACGAGCAGTACTTC
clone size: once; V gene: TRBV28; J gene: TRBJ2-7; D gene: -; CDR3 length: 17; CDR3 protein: CASSLWGSAATSYEQYF; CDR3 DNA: TGTGCCAGCAGTTTATGGGGGTCGGCAGCCACCTCCTACGAGCAGTACTTC
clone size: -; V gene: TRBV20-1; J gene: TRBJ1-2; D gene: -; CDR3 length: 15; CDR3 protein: CSARDLWQGNYGYTF; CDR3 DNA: TGCAGTGCTAGAGATCTCTGGCAGGGGAACTATGGCTACACCTTC
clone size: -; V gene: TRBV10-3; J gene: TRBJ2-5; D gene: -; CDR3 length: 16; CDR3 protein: CAISESRDPAGETQYF; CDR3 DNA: TGTGCCATCAGTGAGTCCCGGGACCCAGCAGGAGAGACCCAGTACTTC
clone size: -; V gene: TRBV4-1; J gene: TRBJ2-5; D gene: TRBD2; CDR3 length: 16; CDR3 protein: CASSQDRLAGQETQYF; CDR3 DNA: TGCGCCAGCAGCCAAGACCGACTAGCGGGGCAAGAGACCCAGTACTTC
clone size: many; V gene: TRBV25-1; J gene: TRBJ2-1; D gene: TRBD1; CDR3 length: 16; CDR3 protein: CASSEFRDRGVYEQFF; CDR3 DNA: TGTGCCAGCAGTGAATTTCGGGACAGGGGAGTTTATGAGCAGTTCTTC
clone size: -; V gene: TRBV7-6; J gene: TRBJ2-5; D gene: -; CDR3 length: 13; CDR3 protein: CASSLKVPETQYF; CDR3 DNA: TGTGCCAGCAGCTTAAAAGTCCCAGAGACCCAGTACTTC
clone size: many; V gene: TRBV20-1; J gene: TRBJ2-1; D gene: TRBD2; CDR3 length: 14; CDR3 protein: CSAKTSGRYNEQFF; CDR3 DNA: TGCAGTGCGAAAACTAGCGGGAGGTACAATGAGCAGTTCTTC
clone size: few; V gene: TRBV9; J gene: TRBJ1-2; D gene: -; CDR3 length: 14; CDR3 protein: CASSADTGSYGYTF; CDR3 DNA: TGTGCCAGCAGCGCCGACACAGGGTCTTATGGCTACACCTTC
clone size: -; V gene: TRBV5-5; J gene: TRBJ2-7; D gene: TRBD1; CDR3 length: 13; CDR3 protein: CASSRDRVYEQYF; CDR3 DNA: TGTGCCAGCAGCCGAGACAGGGTCTACGAGCAGTACTTC
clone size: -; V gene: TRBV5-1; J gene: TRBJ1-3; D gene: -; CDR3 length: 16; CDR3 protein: CASSLATGASGNTIYF; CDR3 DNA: TGCGCCAGCAGCTTGGCCACGGGGGCTTCTGGAAACACCATATATTTT
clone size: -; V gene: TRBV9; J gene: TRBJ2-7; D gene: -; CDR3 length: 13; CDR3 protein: CASSVEAGNEQYF; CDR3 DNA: TGTGCCAGCAGCGTAGAGGCCGGGAACGAGCAGTACTTC
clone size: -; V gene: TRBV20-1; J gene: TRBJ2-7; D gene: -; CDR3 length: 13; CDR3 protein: CSAKAVKAYEQYF; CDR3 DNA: TGCAGTGCTAAAGCGGTAAAAGCCTACGAGCAGTACTTC
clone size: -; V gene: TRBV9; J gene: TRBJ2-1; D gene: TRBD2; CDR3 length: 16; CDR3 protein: CASSPFAGGLTSEQFF; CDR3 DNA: TGTGCCAGCAGCCCGTTCGCGGGAGGGCTGACAAGTGAGCAGTTCTTC
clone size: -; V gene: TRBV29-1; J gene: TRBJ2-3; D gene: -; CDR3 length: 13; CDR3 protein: CSVGQPSTDTQYF; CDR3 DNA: TGCAGCGTCGGACAGCCTAGCACAGATACGCAGTATTTT
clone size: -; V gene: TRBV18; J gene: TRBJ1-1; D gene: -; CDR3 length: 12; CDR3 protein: CASSPGALEAFF; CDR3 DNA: TGTGCCAGCTCACCTGGGGCCCTTGAAGCTTTCTTT
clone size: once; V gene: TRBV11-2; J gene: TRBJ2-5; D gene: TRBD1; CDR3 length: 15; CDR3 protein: CASSSGGQTQETQYF; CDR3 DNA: TGTGCCAGCAGCTCAGGGGGACAGACCCAAGAGACCCAGTACTTC
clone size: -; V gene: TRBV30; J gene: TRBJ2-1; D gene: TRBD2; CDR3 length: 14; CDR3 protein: CAWSIASGSNEQFF; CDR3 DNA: TGTGCCTGGAGTATAGCTAGCGGGAGCAATGAGCAGTTCTTC
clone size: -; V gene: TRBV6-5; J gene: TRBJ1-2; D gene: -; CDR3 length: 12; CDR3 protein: CASRPAGYGYTF; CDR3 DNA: TGTGCCAGCAGGCCCGCGGGCTATGGCTACACCTTC
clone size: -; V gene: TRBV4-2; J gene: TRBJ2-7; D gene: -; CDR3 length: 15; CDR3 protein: CASSQEQDSSYEQYF; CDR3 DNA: TGTGCCAGCAGCCAAGAGCAGGACAGCTCCTACGAGCAGTACTTC
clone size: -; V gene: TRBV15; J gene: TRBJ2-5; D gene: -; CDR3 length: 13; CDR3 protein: CATSRGPQETQYF; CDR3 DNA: TGTGCCACCAGCAGAGGACCGCAAGAGACCCAGTACTTC
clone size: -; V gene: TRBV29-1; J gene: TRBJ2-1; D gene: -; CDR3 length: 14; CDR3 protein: CSVYRSSSYNEQFF; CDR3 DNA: TGCAGCGTTTATCGCAGCAGCTCCTACAATGAGCAGTTCTTC
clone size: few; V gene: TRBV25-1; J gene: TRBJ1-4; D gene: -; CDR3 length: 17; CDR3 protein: CASSEYGQVATNEKLFF; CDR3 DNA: TGTGCCAGCAGTGAATATGGCCAGGTTGCAACTAATGAAAAACTGTTTTTT
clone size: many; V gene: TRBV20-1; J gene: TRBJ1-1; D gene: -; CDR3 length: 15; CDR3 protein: CSADAVGHPATEAFF; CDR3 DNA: TGCAGTGCCGACGCCGTGGGACACCCGGCGACTGAAGCTTTCTTT
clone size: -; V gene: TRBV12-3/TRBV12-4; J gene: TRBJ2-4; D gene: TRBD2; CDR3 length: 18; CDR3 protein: CASSLILAGGSAKNIQYF; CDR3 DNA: TGTGCCAGCAGTTTAATACTAGCGGGAGGTTCAGCCAAAAACATTCAGTACTTC
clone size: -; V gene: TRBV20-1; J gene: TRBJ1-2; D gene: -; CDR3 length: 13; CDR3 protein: CSASLGGANGYTF; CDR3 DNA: TGCAGTGCTAGTCTCGGGGGCGCGAATGGCTACACCTTC
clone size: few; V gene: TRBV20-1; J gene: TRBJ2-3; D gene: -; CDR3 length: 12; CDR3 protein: CSARQGRDTQYF; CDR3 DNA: TGCAGTGCTAGACAGGGGAGGGATACGCAGTATTTT
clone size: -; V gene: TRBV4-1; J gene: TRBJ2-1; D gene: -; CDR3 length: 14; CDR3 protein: CASSQGGLRNEQFF; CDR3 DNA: TGCGCCAGCAGCCAAGGTGGATTGAGGAATGAGCAGTTCTTC